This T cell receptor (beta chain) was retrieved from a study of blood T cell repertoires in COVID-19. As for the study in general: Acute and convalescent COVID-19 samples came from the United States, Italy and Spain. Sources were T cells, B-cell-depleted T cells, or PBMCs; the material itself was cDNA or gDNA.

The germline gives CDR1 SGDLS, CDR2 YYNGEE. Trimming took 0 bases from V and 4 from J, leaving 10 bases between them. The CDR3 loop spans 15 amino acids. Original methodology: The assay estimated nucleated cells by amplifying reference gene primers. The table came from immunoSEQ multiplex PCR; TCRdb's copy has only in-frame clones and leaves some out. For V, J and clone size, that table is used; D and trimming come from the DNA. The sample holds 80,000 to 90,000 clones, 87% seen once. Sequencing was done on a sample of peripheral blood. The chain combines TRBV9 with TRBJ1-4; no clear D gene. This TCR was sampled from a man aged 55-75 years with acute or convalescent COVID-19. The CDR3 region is CASSVDVANNEKLFF. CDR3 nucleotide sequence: TGTGCCAGCAGCGTAGATGTGGCCAATAATGAAAAACTGTTTTTT.